Given below is one T cell receptor (beta chain) in context. Its antigen remains unknown. V was pared by 5 bases and J by 0 bases, with 16 bases between. Per the germline V gene, CDR1 is SGHTA and CDR2 is FQGNSA. This CDR3 comprises 16 residues. This PCR relied on a set of 60 Vbeta primers and 13 Jbeta primers. The protocol was immunoSEQ multiplex PCR, while the TCRdb copy is restricted to in-frame clones and leaves out a portion. The profile shows about 95,000 clones, under 90% of them singletons. The sample originates from a study of cytomegalovirus exposure and HLA in healthy donors. Study overall: For the roughly 400 genotyped donors, roughly 81% fell within the Caucasian-associated ancestry cluster. Study-level results: At a 0.05 false discovery rate, a later analysis found roughly 17,000 TCR beta sequences to be associated with HLA alleles. CMV antigen specificity of a few CMV-associated chains was confirmed in vitro. In a later analysis, TCR beta V- and J-gene trimming showed a link to a missense DCLRE1C variant.

The rearrangement joins TRBV7-2 to TRBJ1-1; perhaps TRBD1 as D (5 bases). This receptor was identified in a woman in her 70s in good health and CMV-seropositive. Sample: PBMCs. CDR3 sequence reads: CASSRGGSALNTEAFF. CDR3 DNA: TGTGCCAGCAGCCGGGGGGGGAGTGCCCTGAACACTGAAGCTTTCTTT.